The 24 T cell receptor beta chains in this list originate from one sample, sequenced in a study of cytomegalovirus exposure and HLA in healthy donors. PCR employed 60 Vbeta and 13 Jbeta primers. Repertoires were generated with immunoSEQ multiplex PCR, while TCRdb's copy carries only in-frame clones and drops some. The sample holds around 120,000 clones, approximately 66% seen once. The sample comprised PBMCs. The receptor set was obtained from a man aged 40-55 years in good health and CMV-seropositive.

This rearrangement joins TRBV11-2 to TRBJ2-7; TRBD2 might be the D (5 bases). V was clipped by 10 bases and J by 5 bases, with 12 bases between them. The CDR3 loop spans 11 amino acids. In germline, CDR1 is SGHAT, CDR2 FQNNGV. This CDR3 is CAIPTSHEQYV. The CDR3 DNA follows: TGTGCCATCCCCACTAGTCACGAGCAGTACGTC.

This clone was found once. The chain employs TRBV4-1 and TRBJ2-1, with 7 nucleotides matching TRBD2. The V segment lost 8 bases and the J segment 6 bases; nucleotides outside the gene matches: 1. The CDR3 spans 11 residues. The germline V gene encodes CDR1 MGHRA and CDR2 YSYEKL. CDR3 bases: TGCGCCAGCCGGGAGGCCAATGAGCAGTTCTTC. Translating it yields CASREANEQFF.

The chain is built from TRBV28 and TRBJ1-5, with D maybe TRBD1 (5 bases). The CDR3 sequence is 17 residues long. Germline CDR1 MDHEN, CDR2 SYDVKM. V lost 4 bases, J lost 0 bases, and 16 bases lay in between. For the CDR3, the DNA is TGTGCCAGCAGTTCTCCTGACAGCTTGTATAGCAATCAGCCCCAGCATTTT. Amino acids: CASSSPDSLYSNQPQHF.

J is TRBJ1-1 and V is TRBV27, with D tentatively TRBD1 (5 bases). V was clipped by 1 base and J by 3 bases, with 9 bases between them. CDR3 size: 14 residues. CDR1 and CDR2 from the germline V gene are MNHEY and SMNVEV (reference sequence). CDR3 loop: CASSLWGGDTEAFF. As DNA, the CDR3 is TGTGCCAGCAGTTTATGGGGCGGAGACACTGAAGCTTTCTTT.

This clone appeared once. The V gene is TRBV15, the J gene TRBJ2-1; the D is unclear. The CDR3 totals 13 residues. V was clipped by 1 base and J by 7 bases, with 8 bases between them. Germline-derived CDR1 and CDR2 are LNHNV and YYDKDF (reference sequence). The DNA of the CDR3 is TGTGCCACCAGCAGAGCACGGTGGAATGAGCAGTTCTTC. Translation gives CATSRARWNEQFF.

This CDR3 is CASSVIGNTEAFF. Written as DNA, the CDR3 is TGTGCCAGCAGCGTAATCGGGAACACTGAAGCTTTCTTT. The V call is TRBV9, the J call TRBJ1-1; unclear D gene. Trimming cost V 1 base and J 1 base, with 5 bases left between them. In germline, CDR1 is SGDLS, CDR2 YYNGEE. This CDR3 has 13 amino acids.

This clone came up a few times. This chain uses TRBV10-3 with TRBJ2-5; 12 nucleotides line up with TRBD2. The CDR3 is made up of 16 amino acids. The germline V gene has CDR1 ENHRY and CDR2 SYGVKD. The V segment lost 5 bases and the J segment 2 bases; nucleotides outside the gene matches: 6. For the CDR3, the DNA is TGTGCCATCAGTCATGGGACTAGCGGGCTGCAAGAGACCCAGTACTTC. Residues: CAISHGTSGLQETQYF.

The chain couples TRBV2 to TRBJ2-7; a weak D match, TRBD2 (6 bases). This CDR3 comprises 13 residues. The germline V gene encodes CDR1 SNHLY and CDR2 FYNNEI. V shed 8 bases and J shed 0 bases, with 11 bases lying between them. The chain's CDR3 is CASGGLLSYEQYF. The CDR3 DNA follows: TGTGCCAGCGGGGGACTCCTCTCCTACGAGCAGTACTTC.

V is TRBV29-1 and J is TRBJ2-2; TRBD1 aligns across 7 bases. Unmatched junction bases numbered 14, after V lost 7 bases and J lost 0 bases. The CDR3 runs 17 residues. Germline V lookup: CDR1 SQVTM, CDR2 ANQGSEA. Here the CDR3 DNA reads TGCAGCGCCATTTCGGGACAGCCCAAATCGAACACCGGGGAGCTGTTTTTT. Residues: CSAISGQPKSNTGELFF.

This chain uses TRBV5-6 with TRBJ1-4; 7 nucleotides align to TRBD1. Trimming removed 2 bases from V and 0 bases from J; junction bases left unmatched: 10. Germline assignment: CDR1 SGHDT and CDR2 YYEEEE. CDR3 length equals 18 residues. CDR3 residues: CASSFYDRAGATNEKLFF. As DNA, the CDR3 is TGTGCCAGCAGCTTCTACGACAGGGCAGGAGCAACTAATGAAAAACTGTTTTTT.

This chain joins TRBV9 and TRBJ2-3, with 9 bases aligning to TRBD2. The germline V gene has CDR1 SGDLS and CDR2 YYNGEE. CDR3 length: 14 residues. J was trimmed by 5 bases and V by 2 bases; bases with no gene match: 3. The CDR3 loop reads CASSVSGRRDTQYF. In DNA, the CDR3 is TGTGCCAGCAGCGTTAGCGGGAGAAGAGATACGCAGTATTTT.

A few counts support this clone. The chain carries TRBV19 and TRBJ2-7; D gene ambiguous. Per germline, CDR1 LNHDA and CDR2 SQIVND (reference sequence). V lost 0 bases to trimming and J lost 3 bases, with 6 bases between them. CDR3 length: 13 amino acids. The chain's CDR3 is CASSIDSFYEQYF. The CDR3, as DNA: TGTGCCAGTAGTATAGACTCTTTCTACGAGCAGTACTTC.

This rearrangement joins TRBV19 to TRBJ2-2, with D maybe TRBD1 (5 bases). Germline CDR1 and CDR2: LNHDA and SQIVND (reference sequence). V was trimmed by 0 bases and J by 4 bases, leaving 12 bases between them. CDR3 size: 16 residues. In DNA, the CDR3 is TGTGCCAGTAGTATAGACCCGGACAAGTCCACCGGGGAGCTGTTTTTT. This codes for CASSIDPDKSTGELFF.

The chain recombines TRBV30 with TRBJ2-1, with D maybe TRBD2 (7 bases). CDR3 size: 15 residues. Germline CDR1 and CDR2: GTSNPN and SVGIG (reference sequence). Trimming shortened V by 7 bases and J by 8 bases, and 24 bases separated the two germline ends. The CDR3 coding sequence is TGTGCCTCTTCCGCCCGGGGGGCCCATTGGTATGAGCAGTTCTTC. This encodes CASSARGAHWYEQFF.

A single count supports this clone. CDR3 DNA: TGCGCCAGCAGGGGACAGGGGAACACTGAAGCTTTCTTT. As protein: CASRGQGNTEAFF. This chain uses TRBV10-2 with TRBJ1-1; 9 bases match TRBD1. The CDR3 extends over 13 amino acids. The V segment lost 6 bases and the J segment 1 base; nucleotides outside the gene matches: 0. Per germline, CDR1 WSHSY and CDR2 SAAADI.

This clone was seen a few times. This rearrangement joins TRBV19 to TRBJ2-3, with unresolved D. V was pared by 3 bases and J by 0 bases, with 4 bases between. This CDR3 is 13 amino acids long. The V gene's germline CDR1 is LNHDA and CDR2 SQIVND (reference sequence). CDR3 coding DNA: TGTGCCAGTAGTATGGGCAGCACAGATACGCAGTATTTT. It translates to CASSMGSTDTQYF. The whole variable domain, remainder taken from reference TRBV19 and TRBJ2-3, is DGGITQSPKYLFRKEGQNVTLSCEQNLNHDAMYWYRQDPGQGLRLIYYSQIVNDFQKGDIAEGYSVSREKKESFPLTVTSAQKNPTAFYLCASSMGSTDTQYFGPGTRLTVL.

The rearrangement joins TRBV6-6 to TRBJ2-5; TRBD2 matches at 8 bases. In germline, CDR1 is MNHNY, CDR2 SVGAGI (reference sequence). With V trimmed by 6 bases and J by 2 bases, 5 bases remained unmatched. The CDR3 contains 14 residues. Written as DNA, the CDR3 is TGTGCCAGCAGAAACAAGCGGGAGCAAGAGACCCAGTACTTC. It encodes CASRNKREQETQYF.

The V gene is TRBV5-6, the J gene TRBJ1-5; D not resolved. The ends were cut back, 3 bases at V and 0 bases at J, with 16 bases in the middle. The CDR3 extends over 17 amino acids. CDR1 and CDR2 (germline): SGHDT, YYEEEE. The CDR3 is CASSWSALGYSNQPQHF. As DNA, the CDR3 is TGTGCCAGCAGCTGGAGCGCGCTAGGTTATAGCAATCAGCCCCAGCATTTT.

The rearrangement joins TRBV10-3 to TRBJ1-4, with D possibly being TRBD1 (6 bases). Germline loops: CDR1 ENHRY, CDR2 SYGVKD. CDR3 length equals 16 residues. With 5 bases removed from V and 2 bases from J, the gap between germline ends came to 15 bases. CDR3 residues: CAISQTGQGTNEKLFF. The CDR3 coding sequence is TGTGCCATCAGTCAGACAGGCCAGGGGACTAATGAAAAACTGTTTTTT.

V and J are TRBV7-9 and TRBJ1-1, with a possible D match to TRBD1 (5 bases). V gave up 7 bases and J gave up 0 bases, with 15 bases separating them. Germline assignment: CDR1 SEHNR and CDR2 FQNEAQ (reference sequence). The CDR3 length is 15 residues. CDR3 coding DNA: TGTGCCAGCACCTACGCCGCGGGGCTGAACACTGAAGCTTTCTTT. This translates into CASTYAAGLNTEAFF.

This chain links TRBV7-8 with TRBJ2-1; D call uncertain. V shed 1 base and J shed 0 bases, with 4 bases lying between them. Germline assignment: CDR1 SGHVS and CDR2 FQNEAQ. CDR3 length: 14 amino acids. As DNA, the CDR3 is TGTGCCAGCAGCTTAGGGCCCTCCTACAATGAGCAGTTCTTC. Translating it yields CASSLGPSYNEQFF.

This chain connects TRBV7-9 to TRBJ2-5; a possible D gene is TRBD2 (5 bases). V was shortened by 0 bases and J by 7 bases, with 12 bases between the two germline ends. This CDR3 is built from 14 residues. Germline CDR1 is SEHNR and CDR2 is FQNEAQ (reference sequence). The CDR3 DNA reads TGTGCCAGCAGCTTAGCGATTCCCAGCGGGACCCAGTACTTC. It specifies CASSLAIPSGTQYF.

The chain links TRBV18 to TRBJ2-3; the D gene is possibly TRBD2 (6 bases). Trimming removed 0 bases at V and 4 bases at J, with 14 bases between. Germline V lookup: CDR1 KGHSH, CDR2 LQKENI. This CDR3 region has 16 residues. Written as DNA, the CDR3 is TGTGCCAGCTCACCACCGCTCGGGAGCACGGCAGATACGCAGTATTTT. It yields the protein CASSPPLGSTADTQYF. Full variable domain (outside the CDR3, taken from reference TRBV18 and TRBJ2-3): NAGVMQNPRHLVRRRGQEARLRCSPMKGHSHVYWYRQLPEEGLKFMVYLQKENIIDESGMPKERFSAEFPKEGPSILRIQQVVRGDSAAYFCASSPPLGSTADTQYFGPGTRLTVL.

This rearrangement joins TRBV28 to TRBJ1-1; 7 positions agree with TRBD1. Germline V gives CDR1 MDHEN, CDR2 SYDVKM. The V gene end was trimmed by 6 bases and the J gene end by 0 bases; junction bases not matched to a gene: 7. CDR3 length equals 15 residues. CDR3 sequence: CASSSNRGMNTEAFF. The CDR3 DNA reads TGTGCCAGCAGCAGCAACAGGGGCATGAACACTGAAGCTTTCTTT.